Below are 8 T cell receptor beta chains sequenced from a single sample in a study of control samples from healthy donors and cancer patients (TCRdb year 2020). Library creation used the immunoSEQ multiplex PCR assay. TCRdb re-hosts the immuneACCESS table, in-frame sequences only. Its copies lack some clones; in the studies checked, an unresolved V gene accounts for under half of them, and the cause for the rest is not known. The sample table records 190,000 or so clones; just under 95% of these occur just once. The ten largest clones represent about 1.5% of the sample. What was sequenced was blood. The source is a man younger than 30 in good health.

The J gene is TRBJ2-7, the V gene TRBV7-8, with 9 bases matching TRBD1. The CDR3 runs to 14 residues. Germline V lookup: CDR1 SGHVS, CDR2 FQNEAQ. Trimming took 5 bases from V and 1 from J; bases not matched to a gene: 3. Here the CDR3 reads CASSGDRASYEQYF. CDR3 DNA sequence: TGTGCCAGCAGCGGGGACAGGGCATCCTACGAGCAGTACTTC.

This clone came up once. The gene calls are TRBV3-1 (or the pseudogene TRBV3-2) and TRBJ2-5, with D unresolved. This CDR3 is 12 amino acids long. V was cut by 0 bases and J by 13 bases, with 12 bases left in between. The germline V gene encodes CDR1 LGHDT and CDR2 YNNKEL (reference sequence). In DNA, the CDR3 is TGTGCCAGCAGCCAAGAAAGTGCCTGGCGGTACTTC. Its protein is CASSQESAWRYF.

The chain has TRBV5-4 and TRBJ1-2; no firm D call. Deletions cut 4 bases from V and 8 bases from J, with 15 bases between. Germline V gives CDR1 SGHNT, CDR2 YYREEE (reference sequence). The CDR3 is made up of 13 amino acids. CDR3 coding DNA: TGTGCCAGCAGCCCCGGGAGGGAGAGGGGCTACACCTTC. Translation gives CASSPGRERGYTF.

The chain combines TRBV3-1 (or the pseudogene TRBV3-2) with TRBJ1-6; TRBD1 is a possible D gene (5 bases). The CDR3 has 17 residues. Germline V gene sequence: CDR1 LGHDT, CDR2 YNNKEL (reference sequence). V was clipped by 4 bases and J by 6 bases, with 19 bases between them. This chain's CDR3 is CASSRRGGGRSNSPLHF. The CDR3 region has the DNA TGTGCCAGCAGCCGGAGAGGTGGGGGTAGGAGTAATTCACCCCTCCACTTT.

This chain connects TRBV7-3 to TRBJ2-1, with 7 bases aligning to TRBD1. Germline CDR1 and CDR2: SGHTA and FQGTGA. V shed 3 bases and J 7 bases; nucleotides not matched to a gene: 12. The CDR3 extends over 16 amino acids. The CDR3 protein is CASSLETGSSRNEQFF. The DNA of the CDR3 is TGTGCCAGCAGCTTGGAGACAGGGTCATCAAGGAATGAGCAGTTCTTC.

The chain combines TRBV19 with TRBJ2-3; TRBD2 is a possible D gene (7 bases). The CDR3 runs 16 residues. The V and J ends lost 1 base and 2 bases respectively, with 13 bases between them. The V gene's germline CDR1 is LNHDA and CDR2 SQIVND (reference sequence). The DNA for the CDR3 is TGTGCCAGTAGTATAGGTAACGGGGGGCTCACAGATACGCAGTATTTT. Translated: CASSIGNGGLTDTQYF.

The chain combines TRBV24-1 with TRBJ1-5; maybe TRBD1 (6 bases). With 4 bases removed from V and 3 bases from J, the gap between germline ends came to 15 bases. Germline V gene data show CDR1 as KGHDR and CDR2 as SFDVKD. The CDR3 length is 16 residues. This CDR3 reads CATSDSTGNLNQPQHF. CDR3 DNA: TGTGCCACCAGTGACAGTACAGGGAACCTCAATCAGCCCCAGCATTTT.

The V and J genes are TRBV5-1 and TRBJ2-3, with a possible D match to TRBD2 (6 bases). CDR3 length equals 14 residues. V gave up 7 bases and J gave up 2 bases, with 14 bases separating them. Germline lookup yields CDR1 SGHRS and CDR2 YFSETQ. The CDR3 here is CASGQGGPTDTQYF. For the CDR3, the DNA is TGCGCCAGCGGCCAAGGAGGGCCCACAGATACGCAGTATTTT.